This T cell receptor beta chain was identified during a study of OX40 agonist ivuxolimab in advanced cancers. Notes on the study in general: Those patients achieving a partial response at 0.1-3.0 mg/kg showed among the lowest clonal expansion.

Points on this clone: The antigen is unknown.

The data were produced by immunoSEQ multiplex PCR, yet TCRdb's version contains in-frame clones alone and is incomplete. Of some 20,000 clones listed, more than 65% are singletons. Trimming left V 5 bases short and J 3 bases short, with 16 bases between. CDR1 SGHAT and CDR2 FQNNGV come from the germline V gene. The CDR3 length is 15 residues. This clonotype was obtained from an adult with an advanced solid tumor such as melanoma, head and neck, liver or kidney cancer. Specimen: CD4+ or CD8+ T cells sorted from blood, collected in a trial of the OX40 agonist ivuxolimab. This chain uses TRBV11-2 with TRBJ1-1; no definite D call. The CDR3 spells CASSPRVGYDTEAFF. The CDR3 DNA is TGTGCCAGCAGCCCGCGTGTAGGGTATGACACTGAAGCTTTCTTT.